This T cell receptor beta chain was captured in a study of blood T cell repertoires in COVID-19. Study background: There were acute and convalescent COVID-19 samples, and they came from the United States, Italy and Spain. Sample material is recorded as cDNA or gDNA derived from T cells, B-cell-depleted T cells, or PBMCs.

The V gene's germline CDR1 is ENHRY and CDR2 SYGVKD. This CDR3 comprises 16 residues. Trimming pared 4 bases from V and 0 bases from J, leaving 14 bases between. Original data processing: Using reference gene primer amplification, nucleated cell counts were estimated. The protocol was immunoSEQ multiplex PCR, while the TCRdb copy is restricted to in-frame clones and leaves out a portion. V, J and clone size are those of that table, while D and trimming were read from the DNA. The sample carries some 180,000 clones, approximately 79% recorded once. This clone was recorded once. Sequencing was carried out using peripheral blood. This TCR derives from a man between 50 and 59 years old who had recovered from COVID-19. The chain links TRBV10-3 to TRBJ2-3; no firm D call. This CDR3 reads CAISGFVTYSTDTQYF. The CDR3 DNA is TGTGCCATCAGTGGTTTTGTTACTTATAGCACAGATACGCAGTATTTT.